This T cell receptor beta chain emerged from a study of T cell responses to AZD1222 COVID-19 vaccine. Regarding the study as a whole: A rise in Spike-specific TCR breadth and depth followed two AZD1222 doses. Of the AZD1222 recipients, only five to seven were seropositive at baseline. White British donors predominated, females outnumbered males, and clonal diversity was possibly underestimated.

Combined were second doses at about 4 or about 12 weeks. Note on this clone: As yet, its antigen is unknown.

Method: immunoSEQ multiplex PCR; TCRdb's copy keeps in-frame clones and lacks some. The profile covers more than 80,000 clones, with 80% to 95% appearing a single time and under 3.5% taken by the ten largest. Germline V lookup: CDR1 MNHEY, CDR2 SVGAGI. The CDR3 has 15 amino acids. Trimming pared 6 bases from V and 4 bases from J, leaving 18 bases between. The sequence was collected from an adult who received the AZD1222 COVID-19 vaccine. The sequences come from peripheral blood, collected 28 days after the second AZD1222 dose. The gene calls are TRBV6-5 and TRBJ1-2; D perhaps matches TRBD1 (6 bases). The DNA for the CDR3 is TGTGCCAGCAGCCCGAACGGGGGGGGCGGCTATGGCTACACCTTC. Translating gives CASSPNGGGGYGYTF.